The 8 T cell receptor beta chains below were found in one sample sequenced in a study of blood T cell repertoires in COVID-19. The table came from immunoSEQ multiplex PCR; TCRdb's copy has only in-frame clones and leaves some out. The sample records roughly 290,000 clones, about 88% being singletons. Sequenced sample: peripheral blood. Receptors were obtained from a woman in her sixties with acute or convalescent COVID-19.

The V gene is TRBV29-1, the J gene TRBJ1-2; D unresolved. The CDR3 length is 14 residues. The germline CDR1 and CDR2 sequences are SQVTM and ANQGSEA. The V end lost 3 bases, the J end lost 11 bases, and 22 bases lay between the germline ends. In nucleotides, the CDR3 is TGCAGCGTTGAGCGTCAGGCTGAGGGTATGAGGTACACCTTC. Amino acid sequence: CSVERQAEGMRYTF.

CDR3 coding DNA: TGTGCCAGCAGTTACGACACAGGGCCATACGAGCAGTACTTC. It translates to CASSYDTGPYEQYF. The chain couples TRBV6-5 to TRBJ2-7, with D possibly being TRBD1 (6 bases). V lost 2 bases and J lost 4, with 12 bases in between. The CDR3 is 14 amino acids. CDR1 and CDR2 from the germline V gene are MNHEY and SVGAGI.

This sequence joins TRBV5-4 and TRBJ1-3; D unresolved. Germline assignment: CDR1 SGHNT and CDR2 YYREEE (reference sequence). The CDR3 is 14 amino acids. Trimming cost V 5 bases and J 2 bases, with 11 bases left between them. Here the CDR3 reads CASRPSHAGNTIYF. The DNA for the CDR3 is TGTGCCAGCAGACCCTCACACGCTGGAAACACCATATATTTT.

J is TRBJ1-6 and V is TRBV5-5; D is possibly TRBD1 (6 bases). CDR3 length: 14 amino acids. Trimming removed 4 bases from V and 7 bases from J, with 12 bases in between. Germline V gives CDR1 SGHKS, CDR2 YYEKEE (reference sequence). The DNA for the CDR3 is TGTGCCAGCAGCCAGAGGACAGCAAATTCACCCCTCCACTTT. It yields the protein CASSQRTANSPLHF.

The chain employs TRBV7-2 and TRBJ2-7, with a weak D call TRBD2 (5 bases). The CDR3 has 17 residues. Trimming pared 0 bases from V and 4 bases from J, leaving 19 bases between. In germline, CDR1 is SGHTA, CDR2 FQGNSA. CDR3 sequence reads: CASSLAGGRALGYEQYF. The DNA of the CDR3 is TGTGCCAGCAGCTTAGCCGGAGGACGGGCATTGGGTTACGAGCAGTACTTC.

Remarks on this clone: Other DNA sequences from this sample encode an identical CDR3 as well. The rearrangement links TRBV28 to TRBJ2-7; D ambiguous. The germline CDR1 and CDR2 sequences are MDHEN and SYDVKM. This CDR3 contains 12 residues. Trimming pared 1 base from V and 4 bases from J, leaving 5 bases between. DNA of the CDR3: TGTGCCAGCAGTTTATCTAGGTACGAGCAGTACTTC. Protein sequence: CASSLSRYEQYF.

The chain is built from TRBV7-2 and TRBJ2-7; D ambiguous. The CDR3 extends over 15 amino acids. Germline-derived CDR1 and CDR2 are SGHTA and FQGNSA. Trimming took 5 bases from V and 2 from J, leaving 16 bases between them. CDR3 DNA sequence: TGTGCCAGCAGCCAGGTGGGTTTTCCTACCTACGAGCAGTACTTC. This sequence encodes CASSQVGFPTYEQYF.

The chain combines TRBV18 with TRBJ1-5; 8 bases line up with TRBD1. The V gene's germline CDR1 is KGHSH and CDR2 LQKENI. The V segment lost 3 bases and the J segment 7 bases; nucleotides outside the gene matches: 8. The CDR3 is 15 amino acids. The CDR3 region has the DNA TGTGCCAGCTCACCGGCAGGGGGCGCCGGCCAGCCCCAGCATTTT. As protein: CASSPAGGAGQPQHF. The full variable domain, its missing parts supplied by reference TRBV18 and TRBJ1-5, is NAGVMQNPRHLVRRRGQEARLRCSPMKGHSHVYWYRQLPEEGLKFMVYLQKENIIDESGMPKERFSAEFPKEGPSILRIQQVVRGDSAAYFCASSPAGGAGQPQHFGDGTRLSIL.